Listed here is a single TCR beta chain. Its antigen is unknown. No much larger clone is present one base from it, and per-base qualities are unavailable. Measured from the cysteine to the phenylalanine, the CDR3 is 14 residues long. The DNA shown is the 42-base CDR3, in frame from base 1. Taken from the germline V gene (reference sequence), the CDR1 and CDR2 loops are LNHNV and YYDKDF. The junction shows trimming of 5 bases on V and 5 bases on J, plus 15 bases between the germline ends. TCRbeta CDR3 regions were amplified from genomic DNA by means of the immunoSEQ Assay, a bias-controlled multiplex PCR. From the authors' description of their analysis: The number of nucleated cells in each sample was estimated from the amplification of reference gene primers within the assay. To quantify the absolute abundance of each unique TCRbeta CDR3 rearrangement, sequence reads were collapsed and filtered. For each sample, productive Simpson clonality was calculated as the square root of Simpson's diversity index across productive rearrangements. The table comes from immuneACCESS by way of TCRdb, which keeps in-frame sequences with V and J called. Part of the clones is missing from these tables; in studies checked, under half for an unresolved V gene and the rest for unknown reasons. D and trimming come from the DNA, and the V and J calls and clone size come from that table. Within this sample are approximately 220,000 clones, with roughly 85% of them counted one time only. Jointly, the top ten make up about 4.8% of the sample.

This sample is part of a study of blood T cell repertoires in COVID-19 (dated by TCRdb to 2019 to 2021). In terms of the full investigation: Samples from collaborators originated in the United States, Italy and Spain and spanned both the acute and convalescent phases of COVID-19. The prospective study material was composed of cDNA or gDNA derived from T cells, B-cell-depleted T cells, or PBMCs. Deeply sampled blood TCRbeta repertoires from subjects exposed to, actively infected with, or recovered from COVID-19 were included in the dataset. The repertoires were made available in a free public database intended to serve as a resource for research on the immune response to SARS-CoV-2. The samples were drawn from two sources: the first 160 participants of the ongoing ImmuneRACE study, and 1,000 to 1,500 subjects contributed by 6 global collaborators. Nearly every sample came with metadata listing a de-identified subject ID, COVID-19 status, age in years and sex. HLA class I and class II types, where available, came from metadata supplied by the sample provider rather than from assay-based typing.

Enrolling through a virtual design, the prospective study's participants ranged in age from roughly 18 to 89 years and lived across 24 United States geographic areas. Cohort assignment in the prospective study relied on participant-reported clinical history from a screening survey and a study questionnaire. A participant counted as exposed if, within 2 weeks of entering the study, that participant had been in contact with someone who had a PCR-confirmed or clinician-diagnosed COVID-19 case. In the prospective study, whole blood, serum and a nasopharyngeal or oropharyngeal swab were collected from each participant by mobile phlebotomists. Prospective study participants could optionally give additional blood draws and questionnaires over an approximately two-month period. Blood samples from the prospective study were shipped frozen or at room temperature prior to DNA extraction. General study outcomes and caveats: How much clinical and demographic metadata was included differed by source and by participant, and the metadata was provided uncurated.

This sequence originates from a woman aged 50 to 60 who had been exposed to COVID-19. Sequenced sample: PBMCs or T cells enriched from blood (not recorded which). The V and J segments used are TRBV15 and TRBJ1-1, and perhaps TRBD1 as D gene, on 5 matching bases. This receptor has the CDR3 CATSSRAGGTEAFF. The nucleotide sequence reads TGTGCCACCAGCTCCAGGGCCGGAGGGACTGAAGCTTTCTTT.